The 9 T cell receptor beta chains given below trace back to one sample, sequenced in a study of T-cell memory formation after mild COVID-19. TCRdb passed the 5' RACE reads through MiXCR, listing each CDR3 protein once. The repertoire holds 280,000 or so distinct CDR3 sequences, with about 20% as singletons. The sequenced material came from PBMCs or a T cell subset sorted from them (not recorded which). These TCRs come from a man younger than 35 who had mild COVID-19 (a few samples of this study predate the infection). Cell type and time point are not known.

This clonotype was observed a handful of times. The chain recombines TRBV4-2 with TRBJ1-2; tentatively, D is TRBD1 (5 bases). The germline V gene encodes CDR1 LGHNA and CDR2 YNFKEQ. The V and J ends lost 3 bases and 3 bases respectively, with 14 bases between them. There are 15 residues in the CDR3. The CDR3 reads CASSQESTEYYGYTF. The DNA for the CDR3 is TGTGCCAGCAGCCAGGAATCGACAGAGTACTATGGCTACACCTTC.

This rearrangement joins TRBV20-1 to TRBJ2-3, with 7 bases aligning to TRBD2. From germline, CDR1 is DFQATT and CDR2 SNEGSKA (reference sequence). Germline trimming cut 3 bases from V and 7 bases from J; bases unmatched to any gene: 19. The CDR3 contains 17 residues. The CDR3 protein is CSARARDVAGVWNTQYF. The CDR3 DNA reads TGCAGTGCTAGGGCCCGAGATGTGGCGGGGGTGTGGAATACGCAGTATTTT.

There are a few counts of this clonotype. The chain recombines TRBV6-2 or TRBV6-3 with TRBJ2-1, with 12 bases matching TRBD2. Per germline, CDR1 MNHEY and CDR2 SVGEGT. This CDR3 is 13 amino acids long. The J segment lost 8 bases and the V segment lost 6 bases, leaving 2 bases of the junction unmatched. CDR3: CASSRLAGDEQFF. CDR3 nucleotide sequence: TGTGCCAGCAGCCGACTAGCGGGGGATGAGCAGTTCTTC.

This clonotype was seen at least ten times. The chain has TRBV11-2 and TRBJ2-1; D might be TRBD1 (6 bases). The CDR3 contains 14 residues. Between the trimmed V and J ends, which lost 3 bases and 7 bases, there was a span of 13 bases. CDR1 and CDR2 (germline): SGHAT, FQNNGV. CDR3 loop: CASSLFTGRNEQFF. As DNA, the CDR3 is TGTGCCAGCAGCTTGTTTACAGGGCGGAATGAGCAGTTCTTC.

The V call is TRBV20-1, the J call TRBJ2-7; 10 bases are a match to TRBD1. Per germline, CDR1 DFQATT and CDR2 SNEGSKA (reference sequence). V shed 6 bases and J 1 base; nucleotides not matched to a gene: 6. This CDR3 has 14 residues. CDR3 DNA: TGCAGTGCCTTTCCGGGACAGGGGTCCTACGAGCAGTACTTC. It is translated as CSAFPGQGSYEQYF.

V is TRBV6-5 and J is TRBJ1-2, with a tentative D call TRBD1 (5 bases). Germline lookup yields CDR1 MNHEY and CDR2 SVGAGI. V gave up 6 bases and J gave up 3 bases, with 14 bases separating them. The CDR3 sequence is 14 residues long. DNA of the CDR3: TGTGCCAGCAGAAAAAGCAGGGACGACTATGGCTACACCTTC. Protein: CASRKSRDDYGYTF.

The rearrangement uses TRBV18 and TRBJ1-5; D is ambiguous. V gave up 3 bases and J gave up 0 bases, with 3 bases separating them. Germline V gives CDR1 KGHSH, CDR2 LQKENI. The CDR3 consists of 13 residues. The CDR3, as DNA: TGTGCCAGCTCACCTAATAGCAATCAGCCCCAGCATTTT. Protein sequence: CASSPNSNQPQHF.

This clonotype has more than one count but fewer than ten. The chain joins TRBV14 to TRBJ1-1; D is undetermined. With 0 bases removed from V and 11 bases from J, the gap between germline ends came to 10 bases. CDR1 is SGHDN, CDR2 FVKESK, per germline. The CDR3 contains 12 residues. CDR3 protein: CASSQDSRRAFF. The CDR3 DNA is TGTGCCAGCAGCCAAGACAGCCGGAGGGCTTTCTTT.

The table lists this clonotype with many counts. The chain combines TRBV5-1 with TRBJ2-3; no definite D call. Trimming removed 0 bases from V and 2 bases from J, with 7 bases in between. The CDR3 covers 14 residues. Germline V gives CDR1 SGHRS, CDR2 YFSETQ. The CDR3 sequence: CASSLDTNTDTQYF. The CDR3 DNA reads TGCGCCAGCAGCTTGGACACGAACACAGATACGCAGTATTTT.